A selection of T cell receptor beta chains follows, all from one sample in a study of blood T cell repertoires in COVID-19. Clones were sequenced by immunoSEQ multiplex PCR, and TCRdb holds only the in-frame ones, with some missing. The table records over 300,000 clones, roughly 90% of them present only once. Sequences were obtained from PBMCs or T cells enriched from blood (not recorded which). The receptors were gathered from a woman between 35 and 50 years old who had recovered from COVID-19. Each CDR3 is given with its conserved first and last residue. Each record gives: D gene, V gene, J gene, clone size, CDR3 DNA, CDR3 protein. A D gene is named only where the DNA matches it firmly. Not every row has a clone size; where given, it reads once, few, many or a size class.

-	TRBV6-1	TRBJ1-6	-	TGTGCCAGCAGTGAAAGGGGTGACAGGACCTTGTTATATAATTCACCCCTCCACTTT	CASSERGDRTLLYNSPLHF
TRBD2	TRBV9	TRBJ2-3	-	TGTGCCAGCAGCGTCAGCGGGAGATTTAAAGATACGCAGTATTTT	CASSVSGRFKDTQYF
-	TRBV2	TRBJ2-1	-	TGTGCCAGCGCGGAGCCGAGCTCCTACAATGAGCAGTTCTTC	CASAEPSSYNEQFF
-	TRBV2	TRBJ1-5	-	TGTGCCAGCAGTGGCCCGGGGGGCAATCAGCCCCAGCATTTT	CASSGPGGNQPQHF
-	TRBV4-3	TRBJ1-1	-	TGCGCCAGCAGCCAAGAGCCAGGGGCGGACACTGAAGCTTTCTTT	CASSQEPGADTEAFF
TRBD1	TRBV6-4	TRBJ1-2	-	TGTGCCAGCAGTAACGGACAGGGATCTTCTGGCTACACCTTC	CASSNGQGSSGYTF
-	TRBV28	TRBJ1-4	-	TGTGCCAGCAATTCCCCCCCCGCAGCTAATGAAAAACTGTTTTTT	CASNSPPAANEKLFF
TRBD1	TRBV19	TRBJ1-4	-	TGTGCCAGTAGTGAACAGGGGGTCGGAGAAAAACTGTTTTTT	CASSEQGVGEKLFF
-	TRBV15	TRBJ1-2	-	TGTGCCACCAGCGGAGACCAGGGTACAAGCACCTTC	CATSGDQGTSTF
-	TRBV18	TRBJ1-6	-	TGTGCCAGCTCACCATTCCCTCTGGACAGTAACTCACCCCTCCACTTT	CASSPFPLDSNSPLHF
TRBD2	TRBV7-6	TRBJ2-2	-	TGTGCCAGCAGCTTAGCGGCTAGCGGACCCACCGGGGAGCTGTTTTTT	CASSLAASGPTGELFF
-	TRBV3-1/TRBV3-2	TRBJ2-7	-	TGTGCCAGCAGCCAGTTAGCGGTGAAAGGCTACGAGCAGTACTTC	CASSQLAVKGYEQYF
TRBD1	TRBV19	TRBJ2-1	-	TGTGCCAGTCATACCGGGACAGGGTACAATGAGCAGTTCTTC	CASHTGTGYNEQFF
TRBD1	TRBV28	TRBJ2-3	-	TGTGCCAGCAGTCCGACAGGGGTCGCTAGCACAGATACGCAGTATTTT	CASSPTGVASTDTQYF
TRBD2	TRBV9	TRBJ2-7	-	TGTGCCAGCAGCGCCTTGAGCGGGGGGCCCCCCTACGAGCAGTACTTC	CASSALSGGPPYEQYF
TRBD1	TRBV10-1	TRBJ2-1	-	TGCGCCAGCAGTGACGGGACAGAAAACAATGAGCAGTTCTTC	CASSDGTENNEQFF
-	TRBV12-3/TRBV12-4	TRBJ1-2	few	TGTGCCAGCAGTTTAACAGCTAACTATGGCTACACCTTC	CASSLTANYGYTF
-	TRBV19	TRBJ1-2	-	TGTGCCAGTAGCTATCCGGGTCGGGATGGCTACACCTTC	CASSYPGRDGYTF
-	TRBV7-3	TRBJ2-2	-	TGTGCCAGCAGCGAGGGCGGGTTCACCGGGGAGCTGTTTTTT	CASSEGGFTGELFF
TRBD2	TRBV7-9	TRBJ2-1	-	TGTGCCAGCAGCTTGGGGCTAGCGGGAGCAGATGAGCAGTTCTTC	CASSLGLAGADEQFF
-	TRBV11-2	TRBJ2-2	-	TGTGCCAGCAGCCCCCGCCGAAAAAGCCACCCGAACACCGGGGAGCTGTTTTTT	CASSPRRKSHPNTGELFF
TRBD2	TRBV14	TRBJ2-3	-	TGTGCCAGCAGCCAAGATGGATCCTCCGGGACTAGCGGCACAGATACGCAGTATTTT	CASSQDGSSGTSGTDTQYF
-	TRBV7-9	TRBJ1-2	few	TGTGCCAGCAGCCCGGCGGGACCCGGCTATGGCTACACCTTC	CASSPAGPGYGYTF
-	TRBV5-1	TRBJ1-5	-	TGCGCCAGCAGCTTGGGGCAGGGTCGGTATCAGCCCCAGCATTTT	CASSLGQGRYQPQHF
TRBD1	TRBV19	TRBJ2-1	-	TGTGCCAGTAGTGCGACAGGGGGCGAGCAGTTCTTC	CASSATGGEQFF
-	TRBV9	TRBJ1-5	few	TGTGCCAGCAGCGGGGACACAGGGCCAAGCAATCAGCCCCAGCATTTT	CASSGDTGPSNQPQHF
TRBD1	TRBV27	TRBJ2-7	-	TGTGCCAGCCGGACCTGGGACAGGGGTTTTTACGAGCAGTACTTC	CASRTWDRGFYEQYF